This T cell receptor (beta chain) was retrieved from a study of blood T cell repertoires in COVID-19. Between the trimmed V and J ends, which lost 6 bases and 3 bases, there was a span of 9 bases. CDR1 is SGHTA, CDR2 FQGNSA, per germline. The CDR3 contains 13 residues. Here immunoSEQ multiplex PCR was the method, and the copy in TCRdb shows in-frame clones only, minus some. The sample contains 150,000 to 200,000 clones, 75% to 90% of which appear only once. Sequenced sample: peripheral blood. This rearrangement joins TRBV7-2 to TRBJ2-1; D is undetermined. The clonotype originates from a man aged 60-69 years with acute or convalescent COVID-19. The CDR3 nucleotides read TGTGCCAGCAGTCTCACTAACTACAATGAGCAGTTCTTC. Amino acid sequence: CASSLTNYNEQFF.